This TCR beta chain is from a study of shared clonotypes between healthy human individuals (dated by TCRdb to the early 2020s). Turning to the overall study: The cohort comprised a couple of women and a few men aged 18 to 49 years. Between about 0.85 and 9.5 billion PBMCs per donor were obtained by leukapheresis. Per donor, three plates each were used for CD4 naive and CD4 memory, two for CD8 naive, and one for CD8 memory. To increase sequencing depth and limit assay-specific biases, TCR repertoire library preparation and sequencing were carried out by different laboratories using diverse techniques. The study deeply sequenced blood TCR repertoires of about five healthy adults to estimate repertoire size and the extent of clonotype sharing between individuals. What the authors observed across the whole study: The small number of donors limited the genetic and exposure-history diversity represented. Compared with non-shared clonotypes, the clonotypes found in all four sorted-subset donors had higher generation probabilities. Even with the large sequencing depth, rarefaction of the sorted-subset datasets indicated that sequencing was incomplete. Pairwise subsampling indicated that sequencing depth was expected to affect the degree of clonotype sharing among donors. When several donors were compared, the shared fraction of clonotypes was 5% to 6.5% for naive CD4, roughly 3.4% for naive CD8, more than 2% for memory CD4, and under 0.5% for memory CD8. Sampling was restricted to blood, and TCR repertoires in tissue are likely to differ from TCR repertoires in blood. Naive subsets generally had larger estimated clonotype richness than memory subsets did.

Donors were healthy HIV-negative adults with no recently reported acute infections or vaccinations. Every donor was a Caucasian adult residing in Nashville, Tennessee, USA. CD4+ T cells were enriched by magnetic negative selection; naive cells were then positively selected on CD45RA, and the negative fraction formed the memory subset. Blood was obtained by leukapheresis, after which PBMCs were separated by Ficoll-Histopaque density gradient centrifugation and cryopreserved in liquid nitrogen vapor phase. Purity and quantity of every magnetically sorted T cell population were checked by analytical flow cytometry. Genomic DNA was isolated from each sorted fraction and quantified by UV absorbance on a Nanodrop 2000c. Using the deep immunoSEQ assay, TCR CDR3 regions were amplified from genomic DNA by multiplex PCR. Extracted genomic DNA from each cell subset was distributed evenly across all wells of several immunoSEQ 96-well plates, and each plate was treated as a replicate. For sorted subsets, each replicate PCR was loaded with 200 ng genomic DNA, equivalent to 30,000 to 35,000 T cell genomes. Purified libraries were quantified with a Qubit 3.0 fluorometer, sized on a Bioanalyzer 2100, and re-quantified with the KAPA Library Quantification kit. Every immunoSEQ 96-well plate was sequenced on a separate single-read 150-cycle Illumina NextSeq 550 flow cell. Concerning the study's data processing: Because only junctional sequences without quality scores were contained in the immunoSEQ output, filtering matching that applied to full-length reads could not be performed. To assign V/J genes and CDR3, sequences were annotated against IMGT germline references using PyIR, a Python wrapper for IgBLAST v1.9. Reads were removed for weak V/J assignments (E-value above 1e-6), missing CDR3, stop codons, out-of-frame junctions, or ambiguous translated residues. V3J clonotypes were defined by identical inferred V gene, J gene, and CDR3 amino acid sequence. To compute the percentage overlap between repertoires, the number of shared unique clonotypes was divided by the size of the smaller repertoire. Three approaches were used to assess repertoire richness: RTK rarefaction, the Chao1 estimator, and Recon v2.1 estimates of unobserved clonotypes. OLGA was used to compute generation probabilities for all TCRbeta clonotypes that the gDNA method yielded from several donors. TCRdb took this table from immuneACCESS and kept in-frame rearrangements with V and J called. Such tables lack part of the clones; where checked against another copy, unresolved V genes explain under half of the gap, and the rest is unexplained. For V, J and clone size, that table is used; D and trimming come from the DNA. Present in this sample are roughly 680,000 clones, roughly two thirds of which were seen just once. Together, the top ten hold more than 1.5% of the sample.

Comments on this clone: This receptor's antigen is unknown. The record has no base qualities; no much larger clone is one base away.

There are 14 amino acids in the CDR3, from cysteine to phenylalanine inclusive. The retained sequence is limited to the CDR3, 42 bases, with the frame set at the first base. The germline V gene encodes CDR1 SGHTA and CDR2 FQGNSA. The junction shows trimming of 1 base on V and 2 bases on J, and the gene matches do not reach 1 base of it. The clonotype originates from a woman in her twenties or thirties in good health. Recombination joined TRBV7-2 with TRBJ1-2, with TRBD1 matching 7 junction bases. Sequences were obtained from memory CD4+ T cells sorted from blood. Explained via the paper, the cell subset or site label denotes: CD45RA-negative fraction. This receptor has the CDR3 CASSLDRGNYGYTF. The DNA sequence reads TGTGCCAGCAGCTTAGACAGGGGAAACTATGGCTACACCTTC.